The T cell receptor beta chain described here comes from a study of cytomegalovirus exposure and HLA in healthy donors. This PCR relied on a set of 60 Vbeta primers and 13 Jbeta primers. TCRdb keeps only in-frame clones here, not all; method: immunoSEQ multiplex PCR. The sample records some 140,000 clones, around 83% being singletons. This clone was seen a few times. The target antigen is unknown. V gave up 6 bases and J gave up 2 bases; unmatched junction bases: 7. The CDR3 has 15 amino acids. From germline, CDR1 is MNHEY and CDR2 SMNVEV (reference sequence). Points from the study as a whole: Later work associated approximately 17,000 TCR beta sequences with HLA alleles at 0.05 false discovery rate. Data from an earlier analysis indicated that most TCR beta V segments were productive either about 87% or about 30% of the time. According to the study, roughly 160 TCR beta chains were cytomegalovirus-associated.

The TCR comes from a woman aged 50 to 60 in good health and CMV-seropositive. V is TRBV27 and J is TRBJ2-1, with TRBD2 matching 7 bases. Specimen: PBMCs. Written as DNA, the CDR3 is TGTGCCAGCAGCTACAGCGGGGCCCCCTACAATGAGCAGTTCTTC. This gives the protein CASSYSGAPYNEQFF.